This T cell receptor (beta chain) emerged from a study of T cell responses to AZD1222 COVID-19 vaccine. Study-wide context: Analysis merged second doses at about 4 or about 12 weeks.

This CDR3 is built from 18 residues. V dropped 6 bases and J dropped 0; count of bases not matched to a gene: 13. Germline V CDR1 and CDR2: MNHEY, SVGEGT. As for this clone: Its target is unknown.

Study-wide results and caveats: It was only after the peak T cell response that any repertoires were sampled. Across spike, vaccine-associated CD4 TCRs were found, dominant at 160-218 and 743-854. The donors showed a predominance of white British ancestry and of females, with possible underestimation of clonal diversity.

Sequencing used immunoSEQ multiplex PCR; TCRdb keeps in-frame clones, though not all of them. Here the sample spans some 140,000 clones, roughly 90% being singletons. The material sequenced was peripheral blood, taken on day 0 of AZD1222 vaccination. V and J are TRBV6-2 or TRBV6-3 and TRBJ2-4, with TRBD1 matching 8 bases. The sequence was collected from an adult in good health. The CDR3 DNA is TGTGCCAGCAGCCCCCGGACAGGGAGTGTCCTAGCCAAAAACATTCAGTACTTC. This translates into CASSPRTGSVLAKNIQYF.